One sample yielded the 17 T cell receptor beta chains listed below, sequenced in a study of T cell repertoires in cytomegalovirus infection. TCRdb reanalysed the reads using MiXCR and keeps one entry per CDR3 protein. Among about 160,000 distinct CDR3 sequences listed, 17% were seen once. The sequenced material came from CD8+ T cells from PBMCs. These receptors originate from a human donor in good health (CMV status not recorded). Some clones in this sample may be carry-over from other donors' samples.

This rearrangement joins TRBV10-3 to TRBJ2-5; D call uncertain. In germline, CDR1 is ENHRY, CDR2 SYGVKD. The V gene lost 10 bases and the J gene lost 1 base, with 13 bases spanning the gap. The CDR3 length is 13 residues. Here the CDR3 DNA reads TGTGCCACCTCGCCGAGGACCCAAGAGACCCAGTACTTC. It specifies CATSPRTQETQYF.

In this sample, this clonotype turned up once. The genes are TRBV10-3 and TRBJ2-1, with 8 bases lining up with TRBD1. V was clipped by 10 bases and J by 4 bases; unmatched bases: 6. Germline V gene data show CDR1 as ENHRY and CDR2 as SYGVKD. The CDR3 sequence is 13 residues long. The CDR3 nucleotides read TGTGCCACCTCTACAGGGGGTTACAATGAGCAGTTCTTC. It translates to CATSTGGYNEQFF.

V and J are TRBV2 and TRBJ2-1, with 10 bases aligning to TRBD2. Germline loops: CDR1 SNHLY, CDR2 FYNNEI. The CDR3 is made up of 15 amino acids. After removal of 6 bases from V and 5 bases from J, the junction contained 7 bases not matched to a gene. The CDR3 reads CASRVAGGPNNEQFF. The CDR3 nucleotides read TGTGCCAGCAGAGTAGCGGGAGGTCCCAACAATGAGCAGTTCTTC.

In this sample, this clonotype turned up once. The chain combines TRBV7-6 with TRBJ2-1; D tentatively fits TRBD1 or TRBD2 (5 bases each). Germline values: CDR1 SGHVS, CDR2 FNYEAQ. This CDR3 spans 15 amino acids. V shed 1 base and J shed 2 bases, with 9 bases lying between them. This CDR3 reads CASSLGGNTYNEQFF. The CDR3 DNA follows: TGTGCCAGCAGCTTAGGGGGGAACACCTACAATGAGCAGTTCTTC.

This clonotype was observed a handful of times. The V gene is TRBV6-2 or TRBV6-3, the J gene TRBJ1-5; TRBD1 might be the D (5 bases). There are 14 residues in the CDR3. Trimming removed 2 bases at V and 7 bases at J, with 12 bases between. Germline values: CDR1 MNHEY, CDR2 SVGEGT. CDR3 coding DNA: TGTGCCAGCAGTTACGAGCAGGGCGGACAGCCCCAGCATTTT. Translated: CASSYEQGGQPQHF.

This clonotype was counted only a few times. The chain couples TRBV7-6 to TRBJ2-1, with 12 bases that match TRBD2. V shed 1 base, J shed 8 bases, and the junction held 6 bases outside the gene matches. Germline V gene data show CDR1 as SGHVS and CDR2 as FNYEAQ. This CDR3 spans 16 amino acids. The CDR3 nucleotides are TGTGCCAGCAGCTTAGGGTCTAGCGGGGGGGCCCATGAGCAGTTCTTC. This sequence encodes CASSLGSSGGAHEQFF.

This clonotype was seen a few times. This chain uses TRBV5-6 with TRBJ2-2; TRBD1 matches at 7 bases. J lost 4 bases, V lost 2 bases, and 2 bases had no gene match. Germline CDR1 SGHDT, CDR2 YYEEEE. The CDR3 runs 14 residues. As DNA, the CDR3 is TGTGCCAGCAGCTTTACAGGGGTCACCGGGGAGCTGTTTTTT. Translated, it gives CASSFTGVTGELFF.

This clonotype was seen only a few times. V usage is TRBV29-1 and J usage is TRBJ1-1, with a weak D call TRBD1 (6 bases). Trimming removed 2 bases from V and 4 bases from J, with 8 bases in between. CDR3 size: 12 residues. Germline V gene lookup returns CDR1 SQVTM and CDR2 ANQGSEA. The DNA of the CDR3 is TGCAGCGTTGAATGGGGGCCCACTGAAGCTTTCTTT. It encodes CSVEWGPTEAFF.

V and J are TRBV6-5 and TRBJ2-7, with a weak D call TRBD1 (5 bases). Trimming took 3 bases from V and 4 from J, leaving 10 bases between them. This CDR3 spans 13 amino acids. The germline V gene has CDR1 MNHEY and CDR2 SVGAGI. For the CDR3, the DNA is TGTGCCAGCAGTTATACAGGAGATTACGAGCAGTACTTC. The encoded protein is CASSYTGDYEQYF.

This sequence joins TRBV5-5 and TRBJ2-5; 8 bases map to TRBD1. In germline, CDR1 is SGHKS, CDR2 YYEKEE (reference sequence). This CDR3 has 14 amino acids. The trim removed 3 bases at V and 6 bases at J, leaving 7 bases unmatched. CDR3 bases: TGTGCCAGCAGCTCGACAGGGGACGGGAAGACCCAGTACTTC. Its protein is CASSSTGDGKTQYF.

This CDR3 is CASSGGQGNGYTF. CDR3 nucleotide sequence: TGTGCCAGCAGCGGAGGACAGGGGAATGGCTACACCTTC. The rearrangement uses TRBV7-9 and TRBJ1-2; 9 bases match TRBD1. Losses at the gene ends were 5 bases for V and 6 bases for J; bases not matched to a gene: 4. Germline CDR1 and CDR2: SEHNR and FQNEAQ (reference sequence). The length of the CDR3 is 13 residues.

This clonotype was detected only once. CDR3 nucleotide sequence: TGTGCCAGCAGGGTCGGACTAGCGGGGAACTACGAGCAGTACTTC. It encodes CASRVGLAGNYEQYF. The chain recombines TRBV2 with TRBJ2-7; 12 bases line up with TRBD2. The CDR3 is made up of 15 amino acids. Germline V gene sequence: CDR1 SNHLY, CDR2 FYNNEI. The trim removed 6 bases at V and 3 bases at J, leaving 6 bases unmatched.

This clonotype was seen a handful of times. The chain uses TRBV28 and TRBJ2-7; possibly TRBD1 for D (6 bases). With 5 bases removed from V and 4 bases from J, the gap between germline ends came to 15 bases. This CDR3 contains 14 residues. Germline V lookup: CDR1 MDHEN, CDR2 SYDVKM. CDR3 sequence: CASSKQGPLYEQYF. CDR3 nucleotides: TGTGCCAGCAGTAAACAGGGTCCCCTTTACGAGCAGTACTTC.

This rearrangement joins TRBV7-9 to TRBJ1-3; D perhaps matches TRBD1 (5 bases). The CDR3 is 14 amino acids. From germline, CDR1 is SEHNR and CDR2 FQNEAQ (reference sequence). The V and J ends lost 3 bases and 2 bases respectively, with 8 bases between them. CDR3 sequence reads: CASSFQGPGNTIYF. For the CDR3, the DNA is TGTGCCAGCAGCTTCCAGGGTCCTGGAAACACCATATATTTT. The whole variable domain, remainder taken from reference TRBV7-9 and TRBJ1-3, is DTGVSQNPRHKITKRGQNVTFRCDPISEHNRLYWYRQTLGQGPEFLTYFQNEAQLEKSRLLSDRFSAERPKGSFSTLEIQRTEQGDSAMYLCASSFQGPGNTIYFGEGSWLTVV.

There are a few counts of this clonotype. Written as DNA, the CDR3 is TGTGCCATCAGTGAGGAGGGACCCGGGGAGCTGTTTTTT. It translates to CAISEEGPGELFF. The chain employs TRBV10-3 and TRBJ2-2; TRBD1 or TRBD2 may be the D gene (5 bases each). The CDR3 is made up of 13 amino acids. CDR1 ENHRY and CDR2 SYGVKD come from the germline V gene. The V end was cut by 2 bases, the J end by 6 bases, with 7 bases between.

This clonotype appeared a few times. The chain links TRBV28 to TRBJ1-3, with D unclear. V was trimmed by 8 bases and J by 0 bases, leaving 11 bases between them. The CDR3 spans 14 residues. Looked up from germline, CDR1 is MDHEN and CDR2 is SYDVKM. CDR3 nucleotide sequence: TGTGCCAGCGCGAACGGATTCTCTGGAAACACCATATATTTT. Translation: CASANGFSGNTIYF.

V usage is TRBV6-2 or TRBV6-3 and J usage is TRBJ2-7; no definite D call. The CDR3 has 11 residues. Trimming pared 7 bases from V and 2 bases from J, leaving 6 bases between. CDR1 is MNHEY and CDR2 is SVGEGT in the germline V gene. The CDR3 DNA reads TGTGCCAGCATGACGGCCTACGAGCAGTACTTC. This sequence encodes CASMTAYEQYF.